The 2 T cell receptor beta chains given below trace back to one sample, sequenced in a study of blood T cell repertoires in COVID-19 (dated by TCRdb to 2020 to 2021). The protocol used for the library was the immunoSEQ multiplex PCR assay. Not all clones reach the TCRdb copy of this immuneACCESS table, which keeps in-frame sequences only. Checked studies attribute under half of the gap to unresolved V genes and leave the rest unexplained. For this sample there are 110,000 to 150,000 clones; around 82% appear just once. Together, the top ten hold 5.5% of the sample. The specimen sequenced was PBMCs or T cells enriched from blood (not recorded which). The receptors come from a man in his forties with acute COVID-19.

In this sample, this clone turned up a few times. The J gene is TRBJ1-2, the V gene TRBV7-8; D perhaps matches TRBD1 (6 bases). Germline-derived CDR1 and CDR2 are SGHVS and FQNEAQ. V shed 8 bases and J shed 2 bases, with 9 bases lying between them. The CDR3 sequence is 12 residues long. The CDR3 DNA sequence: TGTGCCAGCGGAACAGGGAACTATGGCTACACCTTC. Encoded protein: CASGTGNYGYTF.

The CDR3: CASSETARLPYEQYF. In DNA form, the CDR3 reads TGTGCCAGCAGTGAGACAGCACGATTGCCCTACGAGCAGTACTTC. The chain recombines TRBV25-1 with TRBJ2-7; perhaps TRBD1 as D (5 bases). The CDR3 has 15 residues. Germline V lookup: CDR1 MGHDK, CDR2 SYGVNS. Trimming removed 3 bases from V and 2 bases from J, with 14 bases in between.